The 17 T cell receptor beta chains below come from one sample, sequenced in a study of T cells in narcolepsy. The data were produced by immunoSEQ multiplex PCR, yet TCRdb's version contains in-frame clones alone and is incomplete. The sample gives about 27,000 clones, more than 65% of which show up once; 6.5% to 7% is in the top ten. Sequenced material: memory (CD45RA-) CD4+ T cells from blood. Receptors originate from a human donor in good health.

In this sample, this clone turned up once. The genes are TRBV19 and TRBJ2-5, with 7 positions matching TRBD2. Germline CDR1 and CDR2: LNHDA and SQIVND (reference sequence). There are 11 residues in the CDR3. The J segment lost 9 bases and the V segment lost 6 bases, leaving 4 bases of the junction unmatched. Here the CDR3 DNA reads TGTGCCAGTAGGGCGGGGAGGGCCCAGTACTTC. Translation: CASRAGRAQYF.

V is TRBV4-1 and J is TRBJ1-1, with D possibly TRBD1 on 5 matching bases. Trimming removed 3 bases at V and 11 bases at J, with 10 bases between. This CDR3 is built from 11 residues. Germline CDR1 MGHRA, CDR2 YSYEKL. DNA of the CDR3: TGCGCCAGCAGCCAGCTGGGGGGGGCTTTCTTT. Translation gives CASSQLGGAFF.

The rearrangement joins TRBV4-2 to TRBJ1-4, with D possibly TRBD1 on 6 matching bases. Trimming cost V 3 bases and J 7 bases, with 18 bases left between them. The CDR3 spans 16 residues. CDR1 is LGHNA, CDR2 YNFKEQ, per germline. As DNA, the CDR3 is TGTGCCAGCAGCCATTCCTGGGGGGCGGAATTTGAAAAACTGTTTTTT. Residues: CASSHSWGAEFEKLFF.

V and J are TRBV11-1 and TRBJ2-1; no reliable D call. Trimming took 3 bases from V and 5 from J, leaving 2 bases between them. The CDR3 has 11 residues. The germline V gene encodes CDR1 SGHAT and CDR2 FQDESV (reference sequence). The chain's CDR3 is CASSFHNEQFF. CDR3 nucleotides: TGTGCCAGCAGCTTCCACAATGAGCAGTTCTTC.

This clone was found a few times. V gene TRBV6-5 combines with J gene TRBJ1-6, with a possible D match to TRBD1 (6 bases). The V gene's germline CDR1 is MNHEY and CDR2 SVGAGI. V lost 4 bases and J lost 4, with 8 bases in between. The CDR3 is 14 amino acids. Here the CDR3 reads CASSWDTYNSPLHF. CDR3 DNA sequence: TGTGCCAGCAGTTGGGACACATATAATTCACCCCTCCACTTT.

The chain has TRBV7-9 and TRBJ2-2; possibly TRBD1 for D (5 bases). Germline-derived CDR1 and CDR2 are SEHNR and FQNEAQ (reference sequence). The CDR3 has 14 residues. V was trimmed by 11 bases and J by 0 bases, leaving 13 bases between them. The CDR3 protein is CASRPGPNTGELFF. The CDR3 DNA follows: TGTGCCTCCAGGCCAGGGCCGAACACCGGGGAGCTGTTTTTT.

The chain recombines TRBV2 with TRBJ1-4, with D possibly matching TRBD1 (5 bases). Germline V CDR1 and CDR2: SNHLY, FYNNEI. V lost 6 bases, J lost 10 bases, and 15 bases lay in between. The CDR3 length is 13 residues. The CDR3 sequence: CASRGDLGSKLFF. CDR3 in DNA: TGTGCCAGCAGGGGGGACCTGGGGTCAAAACTGTTTTTT.

CDR3 region: CASSLQGNQPQHF. The DNA of the CDR3 is TGCGCCAGCAGCTTACAGGGAAATCAGCCCCAGCATTTT. The rearrangement joins TRBV5-1 to TRBJ1-5; D perhaps matches TRBD1 (6 bases). CDR3 length: 13 amino acids. Germline CDR1 is SGHRS and CDR2 is YFSETQ. V was trimmed by 2 bases and J by 4 bases, leaving 7 bases between them. The variable domain in full, with the rest retrieved from reference TRBV5-1 and TRBJ1-5, is KAGVTQTPRYLIKTRGQQVTLSCSPISGHRSVSWYQQTPGQGLQFLFEYFSETQRNKGNFPGRFSGRQFSNSRSEMNVSTLELGDSALYLCASSLQGNQPQHFGDGTRLSIL.

This clone was seen only once. The chain joins TRBV4-2 to TRBJ2-3, with TRBD2 matching 12 bases. CDR1 and CDR2 (germline): LGHNA, YNFKEQ. CDR3 length equals 22 residues. V gave up 4 bases and J gave up 7 bases; unmatched junction bases: 27. The CDR3 region is CASSLFDGLAGHWGLNSHTQYF. In DNA, the CDR3 is TGTGCCAGCAGCCTTTTTGACGGACTAGCGGGACATTGGGGGTTGAACTCGCATACGCAGTATTTT.

This chain joins TRBV11-2 and TRBJ2-6; 11 bases line up with TRBD1. This CDR3 is 17 amino acids long. Trimming at V came to 8 bases and at J to 4 bases, leaving 10 bases not matched to a gene. Per germline, CDR1 SGHAT and CDR2 FQNNGV. For the CDR3, the DNA is TGTGCCAGCCTATCCGGACAGGGGGCGGGAGGGGCCAACGTCCTGACTTTC. This translates into CASLSGQGAGGANVLTF.

In the case of this clone: Its ends do not fully match the called genes, so a read error is possible. V usage is TRBV15 and J usage is TRBJ1-5; D is perhaps TRBD1 (6 bases). This CDR3 is built from 18 residues. Germline CDR1 is LNHNV and CDR2 is YYDKDF (reference sequence). In DNA, the CDR3 is TGTGCCACCGGCAGAGATGCACACAGGGCAGGGAGCAATCAGCCCCAGCATTTT. Translation: CATGRDAHRAGSNQPQHF.

This chain connects TRBV7-9 to TRBJ1-3; 12 bases are a match to TRBD1. Germline CDR1 is SEHNR and CDR2 is FQNEAQ (reference sequence). This CDR3 contains 17 residues. J gave up 2 bases and V 4 bases, and 6 bases lay outside the gene matches. The CDR3 sequence is CASSSGQGALTGNTIYF. The CDR3 DNA sequence: TGTGCCAGCAGCTCGGGACAGGGGGCTTTAACTGGAAACACCATATATTTT.

The gene calls are TRBV27 and TRBJ2-7; D might be TRBD2 (6 bases). CDR1 is MNHEY, CDR2 SMNVEV, per germline (reference sequence). The germline V and J ends were trimmed by 6 bases and 0 bases, with 12 bases remaining between them. The CDR3 has 14 residues. DNA of the CDR3: TGTGCCAGCAGCCCTAGCGCCAGCTCCTACGAGCAGTACTTC. Translating it yields CASSPSASSYEQYF.

The V and J genes are TRBV6-1 and TRBJ2-7; D not resolved. The CDR3 extends over 14 amino acids. Deletions cut 1 base from V and 6 bases from J, with 13 bases between. Germline V CDR1 and CDR2: MNHNS, SASEGT. The CDR3 sequence is CASSEGVGFGEQYF. The CDR3 DNA sequence: TGTGCCAGCAGTGAAGGGGTTGGATTTGGCGAGCAGTACTTC.

CDR3 nucleotides: TGCAGCGTCTTAGCGGGGGGCTCCGCGAACACCGGGGAGCTGTTTTTT. It specifies CSVLAGGSANTGELFF. The rearrangement uses TRBV29-1 and TRBJ2-2, with 10 nucleotides matching TRBD2. With 6 bases clipped from V and 0 bases from J, the junction kept 7 bases outside the gene matches. Germline V CDR1 and CDR2: SQVTM, ANQGSEA. The CDR3 runs 16 residues.

The CDR3 protein is CASRPAGGNQPQHF. For the CDR3, the DNA is TGTGCCAGCAGGCCCGCGGGCGGCAATCAGCCCCAGCATTTT. This rearrangement joins TRBV28 to TRBJ1-5; D remains unclear. Germline lookup yields CDR1 MDHEN and CDR2 SYDVKM. V was trimmed by 6 bases and J by 2 bases, leaving 11 bases between them. There are 14 residues in the CDR3.

This clone was counted a few times. The J gene is TRBJ2-1, the V gene TRBV6-1; 8 positions agree with TRBD2. The CDR3 spans 14 residues. With V trimmed by 5 bases and J by 5 bases, 5 bases remained unmatched. Looked up from germline, CDR1 is MNHNS and CDR2 is SASEGT. CDR3 loop: CASSRGLANNEQFF. The CDR3 DNA follows: TGTGCCAGCAGTCGCGGACTAGCAAACAATGAGCAGTTCTTC.